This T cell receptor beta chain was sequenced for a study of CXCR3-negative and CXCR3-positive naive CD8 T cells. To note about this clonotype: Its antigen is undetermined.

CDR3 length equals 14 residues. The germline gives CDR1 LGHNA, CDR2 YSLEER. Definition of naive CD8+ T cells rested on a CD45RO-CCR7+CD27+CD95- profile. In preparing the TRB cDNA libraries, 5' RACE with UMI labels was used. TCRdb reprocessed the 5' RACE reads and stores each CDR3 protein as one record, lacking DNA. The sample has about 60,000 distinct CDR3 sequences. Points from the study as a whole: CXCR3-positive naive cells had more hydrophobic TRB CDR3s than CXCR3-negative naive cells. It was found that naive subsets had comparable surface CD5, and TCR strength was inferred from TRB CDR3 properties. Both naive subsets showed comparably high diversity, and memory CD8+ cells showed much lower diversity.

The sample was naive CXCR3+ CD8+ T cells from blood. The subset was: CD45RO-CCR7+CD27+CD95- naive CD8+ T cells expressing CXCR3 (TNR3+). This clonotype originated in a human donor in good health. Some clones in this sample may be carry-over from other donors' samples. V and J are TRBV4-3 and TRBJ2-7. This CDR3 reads CASSDLEGPYEQYF.